The next 4 T cell receptor beta chains were all read from a single sample in a study of early T cells in non-severe SARS-CoV-2 infection. MiXCR, applied by TCRdb to the 5' RACE reads, yields one record per CDR3 protein. The sample has 25,000 to 40,000 distinct CDR3 sequences; 4% to 5% are singletons. Material for sequencing was whole blood. These receptors came from an adult who was a healthcare worker with PCR-confirmed SARS-CoV-2 infection or an uninfected control (not recorded which).

This clonotype has at least ten counts. The chain uses TRBV7-2 and TRBJ2-4; D is undetermined. Trimming pared 2 bases from V and 2 bases from J, leaving 13 bases between. Germline CDR1 is SGHTA and CDR2 is FQGNSA. The CDR3 covers 16 residues. This CDR3 reads CASSLYGAATKNIQYF. CDR3 in DNA: TGTGCCAGCAGCTTATATGGAGCCGCAACCAAAAACATTCAGTACTTC.

In its sample, this clonotype was seen many times. The chain joins TRBV20-1 to TRBJ2-1, with 10 bases aligning to TRBD2. CDR3 size: 15 residues. CDR1 DFQATT and CDR2 SNEGSKA come from the germline V gene (reference sequence). Losses at the gene ends were 1 base for V and 7 bases for J; bases not matched to a gene: 7. The CDR3 DNA is TGCAGTGCTAGAGCAAGCGGGGGGGCATGGAATGAGCAGTTCTTC. Translating gives CSARASGGAWNEQFF.

Only one count was recorded for this clonotype. This sequence may be a read error, since a much larger clone differs from it by one base. The rearrangement links TRBV7-9 to TRBJ2-5; 8 bases are shared with TRBD1. The CDR3 spans 14 residues. CDR1 and CDR2 (germline): SEHNR, FQNEAQ (reference sequence). V shed 4 bases and J 5 bases; nucleotides not matched to a gene: 6. The CDR3 bases are TGTGCCAGCAGCTCCGGGACAGGCCATGAGACCCAGTACTTC. This encodes CASSSGTGHETQYF.

This clonotype turned up a few times. The rearrangement uses TRBV12-3 or TRBV12-4 and TRBJ2-7; possibly TRBD2 for D (6 bases). The CDR3 covers 15 residues. Trimming took off 3 bases at V and 7 bases at J, with 19 bases between the two ends. In DNA form, the CDR3 reads TGTGCCAGCAGTTTCGGCCCGCAGGGAGGTGAGGAGCAGTACTTC. As protein: CASSFGPQGGEEQYF.